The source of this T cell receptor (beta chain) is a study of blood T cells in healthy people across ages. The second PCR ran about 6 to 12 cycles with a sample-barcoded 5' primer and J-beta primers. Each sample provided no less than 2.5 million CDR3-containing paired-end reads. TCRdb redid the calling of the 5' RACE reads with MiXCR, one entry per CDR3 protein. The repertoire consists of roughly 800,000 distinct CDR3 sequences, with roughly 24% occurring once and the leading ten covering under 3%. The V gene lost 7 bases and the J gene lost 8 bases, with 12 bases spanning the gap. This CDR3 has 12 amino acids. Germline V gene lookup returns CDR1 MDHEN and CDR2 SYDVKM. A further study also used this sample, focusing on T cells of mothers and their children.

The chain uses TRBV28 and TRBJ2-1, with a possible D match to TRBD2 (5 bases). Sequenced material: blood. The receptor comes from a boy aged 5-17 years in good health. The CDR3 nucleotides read TGTGCCAGCAACGGACTCGTCGATGAGCAGTTCTTC. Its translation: CASNGLVDEQFF.